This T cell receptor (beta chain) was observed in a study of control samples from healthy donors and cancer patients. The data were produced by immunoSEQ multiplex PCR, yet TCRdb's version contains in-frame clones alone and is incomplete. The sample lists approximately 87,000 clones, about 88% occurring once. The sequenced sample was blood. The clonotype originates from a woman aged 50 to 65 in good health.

The CDR3 spells CASSPSLDYSGNTIYF. The CDR3, as DNA: TGCGCCAGCAGCCCCTCCCTAGATTACTCTGGAAACACCATATATTTT. The chain joins TRBV4-3 to TRBJ1-3; D uncertain. CDR1 and CDR2 (germline): LGHNA, YSLEER. The CDR3 extends over 16 amino acids. The V and J ends lost 4 bases and 0 bases respectively, with 13 bases between them.